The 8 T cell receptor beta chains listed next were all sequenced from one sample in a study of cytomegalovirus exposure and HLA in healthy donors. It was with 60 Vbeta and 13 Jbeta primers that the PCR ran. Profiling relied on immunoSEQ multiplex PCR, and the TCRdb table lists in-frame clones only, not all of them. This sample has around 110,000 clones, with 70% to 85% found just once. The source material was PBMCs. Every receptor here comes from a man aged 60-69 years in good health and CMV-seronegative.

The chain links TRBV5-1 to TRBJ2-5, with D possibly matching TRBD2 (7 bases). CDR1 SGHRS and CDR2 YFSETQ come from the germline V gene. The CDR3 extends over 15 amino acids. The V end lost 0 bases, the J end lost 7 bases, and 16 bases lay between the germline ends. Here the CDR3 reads CASSLARGAFGTQYF. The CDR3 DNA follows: TGCGCCAGCAGCTTGGCCCGGGGGGCATTCGGGACCCAGTACTTC.

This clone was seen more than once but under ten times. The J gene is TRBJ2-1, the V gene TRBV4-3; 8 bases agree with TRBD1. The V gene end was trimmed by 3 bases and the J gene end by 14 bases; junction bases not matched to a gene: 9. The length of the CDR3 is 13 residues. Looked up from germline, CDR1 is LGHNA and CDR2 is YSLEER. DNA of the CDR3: TGCGCCAGCAGCCAGGGACCGGGACAGGTCAAGTTCTTC. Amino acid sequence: CASSQGPGQVKFF.

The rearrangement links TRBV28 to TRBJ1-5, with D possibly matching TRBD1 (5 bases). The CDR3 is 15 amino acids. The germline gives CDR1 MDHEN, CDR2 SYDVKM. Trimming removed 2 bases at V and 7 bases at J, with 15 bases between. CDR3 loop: CASSLIRQGRQPQHF. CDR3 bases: TGTGCCAGCAGTTTAATTAGGCAGGGAAGGCAGCCCCAGCATTTT.

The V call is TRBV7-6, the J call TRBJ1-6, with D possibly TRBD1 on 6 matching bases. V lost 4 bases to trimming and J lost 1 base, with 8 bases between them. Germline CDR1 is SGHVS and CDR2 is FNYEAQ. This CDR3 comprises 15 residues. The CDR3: CASSSQGSYNSPLHF. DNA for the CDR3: TGTGCCAGCAGCTCGCAGGGGTCCTATAATTCACCCCTCCACTTT.

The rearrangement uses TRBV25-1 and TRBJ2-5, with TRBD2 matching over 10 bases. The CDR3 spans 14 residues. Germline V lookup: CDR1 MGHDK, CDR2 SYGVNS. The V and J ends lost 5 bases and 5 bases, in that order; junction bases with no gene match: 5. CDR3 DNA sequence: TGTGCCAGCAGTAGCGGGGGGGCCTGGGAGACCCAGTACTTC. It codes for CASSSGGAWETQYF.

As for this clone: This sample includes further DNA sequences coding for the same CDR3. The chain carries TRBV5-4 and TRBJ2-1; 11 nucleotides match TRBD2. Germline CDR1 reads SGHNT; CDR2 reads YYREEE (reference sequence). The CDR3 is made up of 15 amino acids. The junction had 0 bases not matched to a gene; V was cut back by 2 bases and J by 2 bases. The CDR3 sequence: CASSFSGGAYNEQFF. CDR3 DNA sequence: TGTGCCAGCAGCTTTAGCGGGGGGGCCTACAATGAGCAGTTCTTC.

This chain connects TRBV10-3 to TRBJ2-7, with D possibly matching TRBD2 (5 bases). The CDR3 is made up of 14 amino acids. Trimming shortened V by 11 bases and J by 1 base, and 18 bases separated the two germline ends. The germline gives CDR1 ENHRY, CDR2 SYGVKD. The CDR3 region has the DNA TGTGCCGTTCCGATCCGGGGTGGATCCTACGAGCAGTACGTC. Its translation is CAVPIRGGSYEQYV.

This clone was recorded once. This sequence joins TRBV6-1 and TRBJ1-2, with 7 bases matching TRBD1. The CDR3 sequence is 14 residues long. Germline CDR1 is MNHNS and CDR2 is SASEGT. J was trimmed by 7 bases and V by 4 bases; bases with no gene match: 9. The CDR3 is CASSVTTGNGGYTF. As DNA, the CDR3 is TGTGCCAGCAGTGTAACGACAGGGAACGGTGGCTACACCTTC.